The sample holds one count of the clone carrying this T cell receptor (beta chain). Repertoires were generated with immunoSEQ multiplex PCR, while TCRdb's copy carries only in-frame clones and drops some. The table records about 94,000 clones, 87% of them present only once. This record comes from a study of OX40 agonist ivuxolimab in advanced cancers. Germline V gives CDR1 SGHRS, CDR2 YFSETQ. V lost 0 bases, J lost 7 bases, and 6 bases stayed unmatched. The CDR3 consists of 14 residues. The chain links TRBV5-1 to TRBJ2-5; 7 positions agree with TRBD1. Sequenced here: CD4+ or CD8+ T cells sorted from blood, sampled in a trial of the OX40 agonist ivuxolimab. This TCR derives from an adult with an advanced solid tumor such as melanoma, head and neck, liver or kidney cancer. In DNA, the CDR3 is TGCGCCAGCAGCTTGGAGGCACAGGGGAGGACCCAGTACTTC. The encoded protein is CASSLEAQGRTQYF.